This TCR beta chain was obtained from a study of OX40 agonist ivuxolimab in advanced cancers. At the level of the study: Two patients with cutaneous melanoma and one with hepatocellular carcinoma, three in total, showed partial responses.

Any history of autoimmune disease or systemic immunosuppression disqualified patients. Sequencing used immunoSEQ multiplex PCR; TCRdb keeps in-frame clones, though not all of them. The sample holds some 80,000 clones; roughly 93% are singletons and the top ten take 2.5% to 3%. Regarding the study as a whole: No antigen was identified for the clonally expanded peripheral T cells. Clonal expansion was seen in CD4+ and CD8+ blood T cells by week 6 at 0.1 to 3.0 mg/kg.

Trimming shortened V by 3 bases and J by 10 bases, and 18 bases separated the two germline ends. This CDR3 is built from 14 residues. In germline, CDR1 is MNHNS, CDR2 SASEGT. As for this clone: What it binds is unknown.

Source: CD4+ or CD8+ T cells sorted from blood, taken in a trial of the OX40 agonist ivuxolimab. The rearrangement links TRBV6-1 to TRBJ2-5, with D possibly being TRBD1 or TRBD2 (7 bases each). The origin of this receptor is an adult with an advanced solid tumor such as melanoma, head and neck, liver or kidney cancer. The CDR3 region is CASSESGRGRDQYF. For the CDR3, the DNA is TGTGCCAGCAGTGAGAGTGGGAGGGGGCGAGACCAGTACTTC.